One and the same sample provided the 32 T cell receptor beta chains below, sequenced in a study of T cells in localized non-small cell lung cancer (dated by TCRdb to 2020 to 2021). Libraries were constructed by the immunoSEQ multiplex PCR assay. The source is immuneACCESS, and TCRdb retained only in-frame sequences with V and J called. Part of the clones is not carried over; for the studies checked, unresolved V genes explain less than half of this, and the remainder is unexplained. The sample table lists some 2,200 clones, roughly two fifths of them with a count of one. 9.5% of the sample is held by the ten biggest clonotypes. Sequenced here: lung tumor tissue, sampled before any cancer treatment. Receptors originate from a male donor at least 60 years old with stage II squamous cell lung carcinoma.

This clone was seen only a few times. This rearrangement joins TRBV30 to TRBJ2-5; 9 bases fit TRBD1. The CDR3 contains 15 residues. Per the germline V gene, CDR1 is GTSNPN and CDR2 is SVGIG (reference sequence). Losses at the gene ends were 4 bases for V and 5 bases for J; bases not matched to a gene: 11. The CDR3 loop is CAWKQGASYWETQYF. The CDR3, as DNA: TGTGCCTGGAAACAGGGGGCTTCCTATTGGGAGACCCAGTACTTC.

The rearrangement joins TRBV11-3 to TRBJ2-7; 10 nucleotides agree with TRBD2. CDR1 is SGHNT and CDR2 is YENEEA in the germline V gene. The CDR3 is made up of 15 amino acids. V shed 3 bases and J 6 bases; nucleotides not matched to a gene: 8. As DNA, the CDR3 is TGTGCCAGCAGCTTGTTGTCTAGCGGGAGACGCGAGCAGTACTTC. Encoded protein: CASSLLSSGRREQYF.

This clone was seen a few times. The chain carries TRBV6-8 and TRBJ2-7; 11 nucleotides agree with TRBD1. Germline CDR1 is MNHGY and CDR2 is SAAAGT. The V and J ends lost 2 bases and 7 bases, in that order; junction bases with no gene match: 7. CDR3 size: 15 residues. The CDR3: CASSYVGQGAGEQYF. The CDR3 nucleotides read TGTGCCAGCAGTTACGTTGGACAGGGGGCGGGGGAGCAGTACTTC.

The chain recombines TRBV15 with TRBJ2-4; the D gene is possibly TRBD1 (6 bases). Germline CDR1 LNHNV, CDR2 YYDKDF (reference sequence). The V end was cut by 0 bases, the J end by 4 bases, with 13 bases between. There are 16 residues in the CDR3. CDR3 loop: CATSRDDRKGKNIQYF. In DNA form, the CDR3 reads TGTGCCACCAGCAGAGATGACAGGAAGGGGAAAAACATTCAGTACTTC.

The genes are TRBV28 and TRBJ1-4; a weak D match, TRBD1 (6 bases). This CDR3 region has 14 residues. Germline CDR1 reads MDHEN; CDR2 reads SYDVKM. The V end was cut by 6 bases, the J end by 5 bases, with 13 bases between. The chain's CDR3 is CASRKQGPNEKLFF. Written as DNA, the CDR3 is TGTGCCAGCAGAAAACAGGGACCGAATGAAAAACTGTTTTTT.

A few counts support this clone. The rearrangement joins TRBV28 to TRBJ2-5, with a possible D match to TRBD2 (5 bases). Between the trimmed V and J ends, which lost 7 bases and 5 bases, there was a span of 17 bases. CDR1 and CDR2 (germline): MDHEN, SYDVKM. The CDR3 spans 14 residues. The CDR3 bases are TGTGCCAGCACCTCCGGCGGCGGGTGGGAGACCCAGTACTTC. Translation gives CASTSGGGWETQYF.

This clone was seen a few times. This chain connects TRBV9 to TRBJ1-5, with D uncertain. V was pared by 3 bases and J by 7 bases, with 14 bases between. This CDR3 has 14 amino acids. Germline CDR1 SGDLS, CDR2 YYNGEE. CDR3 loop: CASSENFGEQPQHF. In nucleotides, the CDR3 is TGTGCCAGCAGCGAAAATTTCGGGGAGCAGCCCCAGCATTTT.

In this sample, this clone turned up a few times. The genes are TRBV11-3 and TRBJ2-1; D gene unclear. The CDR3 covers 14 residues. V lost 6 bases and J 6 bases, leaving 15 bases between the germline ends. Germline CDR1 is SGHNT and CDR2 is YENEEA. CDR3 amino acids: CASREHGLSNEQFF. The CDR3 nucleotides read TGTGCCAGCAGGGAACACGGGCTTTCCAATGAGCAGTTCTTC.

This clone was counted only a few times. The chain is built from TRBV11-3 and TRBJ1-5; no definite D call. Germline CDR1 and CDR2: SGHNT and YENEEA. Trimming removed 3 bases from V and 6 bases from J, with 12 bases in between. There are 14 residues in the CDR3. The CDR3 sequence is CASSFGGLGQPQHF. The CDR3 DNA is TGTGCCAGCAGCTTTGGTGGGCTCGGTCAGCCCCAGCATTTT. Drawing the rest from reference TRBV11-3 and TRBJ1-5, the complete variable domain is EAGVVQSPRYKIIEKKQPVAFWCNPISGHNTLYWYLQNLGQGPELLIRYENEEAVDDSQLPKDRFSAERLKGVDSTLKIQPAELGDSAVYLCASSFGGLGQPQHFGDGTRLSIL.

This clone is judged medium-sized. The chain has TRBV11-3 and TRBJ1-1, with a weak D call TRBD1 (6 bases). There are 15 residues in the CDR3. Germline loops: CDR1 SGHNT, CDR2 YENEEA. The V end lost 1 base, the J end lost 6 bases, and 15 bases lay between the germline ends. CDR3 sequence (DNA): TGTGCCAGCAGCTTAGTCCACTACAGGGTATCTGAAGCTTTCTTT. It codes for CASSLVHYRVSEAFF.

This chain uses TRBV19 with TRBJ2-7; TRBD1 matches at 7 bases. The V gene end was trimmed by 4 bases and the J gene end by 2 bases; junction bases not matched to a gene: 5. Germline assignment: CDR1 LNHDA and CDR2 SQIVND (reference sequence). The CDR3 extends over 14 amino acids. In DNA form, the CDR3 reads TGTGCCAGTAGTACCCCGACAGGGACCTACGAGCAGTACTTC. It encodes CASSTPTGTYEQYF.

In its sample, this clone is medium-sized. The V call is TRBV11-3, the J call TRBJ2-7, with TRBD2 identical over 14 bases. There are 16 residues in the CDR3. Germline CDR1 and CDR2: SGHNT and YENEEA. V was pared by 5 bases and J by 2 bases, with 5 bases of the junction left unmatched. CDR3 loop: CASSGLAGGITYEQYF. As DNA, the CDR3 is TGTGCCAGCAGCGGACTAGCGGGAGGAATTACCTACGAGCAGTACTTC.

The chain uses TRBV6-8 and TRBJ2-1; D is undetermined. There are 12 residues in the CDR3. Germline V CDR1 and CDR2: MNHGY, SAAAGT. The germline V and J ends were trimmed by 0 bases and 5 bases, with 2 bases remaining between them. The CDR3 nucleotides are TGTGCCAGCAGTTACTCAAACAATGAGCAGTTCTTC. It encodes CASSYSNNEQFF.

This clone was seen more than once but under ten times. The rearrangement joins TRBV6-8 to TRBJ2-7; 8 positions match TRBD1. V was pared by 6 bases and J by 0 bases, with 10 bases of the junction left unmatched. This CDR3 spans 16 amino acids. Germline CDR1 is MNHGY and CDR2 is SAAAGT. The CDR3: CASRLLSGGLSYEQYF. CDR3 bases: TGTGCCAGCAGGCTCCTTTCAGGGGGCCTCTCCTACGAGCAGTACTTC.

This sequence joins TRBV28 and TRBJ1-2; tentative D call: TRBD1 (5 bases). Germline lookup yields CDR1 MDHEN and CDR2 SYDVKM. Trimming took 5 bases from V and 6 from J, leaving 10 bases between them. This CDR3 is 12 amino acids long. The CDR3 DNA follows: TGTGCCAGCAGTCAGGGTGGCCATGGCTACACCTTC. Translation gives CASSQGGHGYTF.

This clone was seen a few times. The chain employs TRBV18 and TRBJ2-1, with 8 bases matching TRBD2. CDR3 length: 14 residues. Germline V CDR1 and CDR2: KGHSH, LQKENI. The ends lost 6 bases at V and 7 bases at J; junction bases unmatched: 8. CDR3 DNA sequence: TGTGCCAGCTCCCGGGATAGCGGGGTTAATGAGCAGTTCTTC. Translation: CASSRDSGVNEQFF. The full variable domain, rest sourced from reference TRBV18 and TRBJ2-1, is NAGVMQNPRHLVRRRGQEARLRCSPMKGHSHVYWYRQLPEEGLKFMVYLQKENIIDESGMPKERFSAEFPKEGPSILRIQQVVRGDSAAYFCASSRDSGVNEQFFGPGTRLTVL.

The gene calls are TRBV15 and TRBJ2-2; D tentatively fits TRBD1 or TRBD2 (5 bases each). Germline V gene lookup returns CDR1 LNHNV and CDR2 YYDKDF (reference sequence). The CDR3 runs to 16 residues. Trimming took off 0 bases at V and 4 bases at J, with 12 bases between the two ends. CDR3 amino acids: CATSREGDAGTGELFF. In DNA, the CDR3 is TGTGCCACCAGCAGAGAAGGGGACGCGGGCACCGGGGAGCTGTTTTTT.

This clone was seen once. The rearrangement joins TRBV14 to TRBJ2-1, with 7 bases aligning to TRBD1. From germline, CDR1 is SGHDN and CDR2 FVKESK. CDR3 size: 16 residues. Trimming removed 5 bases from V and 2 bases from J; junction bases left unmatched: 9. Here the CDR3 reads CASSGLRQGAYNEQFF. In DNA form, the CDR3 reads TGTGCCAGCAGCGGCCTTCGACAGGGCGCCTACAATGAGCAGTTCTTC.

The sample holds one count of this clone. The rearrangement uses TRBV19 and TRBJ2-1; D call uncertain. This CDR3 is built from 12 residues. Trimming removed 4 bases at V and 9 bases at J, with 10 bases between. Germline V gene lookup returns CDR1 LNHDA and CDR2 SQIVND (reference sequence). Written as DNA, the CDR3 is TGTGCCAGTAGTACTAGTTATGGTGAGCAGTTCTTC. Its translation is CASSTSYGEQFF.

V gene TRBV18 combines with J gene TRBJ2-3; D is perhaps TRBD2 (5 bases). Trimming left V 5 bases short and J 2 bases short, with 11 bases between. CDR1 and CDR2 (germline): KGHSH, LQKENI. The CDR3 runs 14 residues. The CDR3 is CASSLRTFTDTQYF. CDR3 DNA sequence: TGTGCCAGCTCATTACGGACTTTCACAGATACGCAGTATTTT. Looking up the rest from reference TRBV18 and TRBJ2-3 gives the full variable domain: NAGVMQNPRHLVRRRGQEARLRCSPMKGHSHVYWYRQLPEEGLKFMVYLQKENIIDESGMPKERFSAEFPKEGPSILRIQQVVRGDSAAYFCASSLRTFTDTQYFGPGTRLTVL.

This chain joins TRBV28 and TRBJ1-3; D gene uncertain. The CDR3 is 13 amino acids. Looked up from germline, CDR1 is MDHEN and CDR2 is SYDVKM. The V end lost 3 bases, the J end lost 2 bases, and 5 bases lay between the germline ends. CDR3: CASSFGAGNTIYF. The CDR3 DNA reads TGTGCCAGCAGTTTCGGGGCTGGAAACACCATATATTTT.

This clone was detected only a few times. The chain recombines TRBV30 with TRBJ2-1; possibly TRBD2 for D (6 bases). In germline, CDR1 is GTSNPN, CDR2 SVGIG (reference sequence). The CDR3 has 17 amino acids. The germline V and J ends were trimmed by 0 bases and 1 base, with 16 bases remaining between them. CDR3 DNA sequence: TGTGCCTGGAGTGTATCGCGGGGTCAAGGATCCTACAATGAGCAGTTCTTC. Encoded protein: CAWSVSRGQGSYNEQFF.

The chain combines TRBV18 with TRBJ2-7; D might be TRBD2 (6 bases). CDR3 length: 17 residues. The V end was cut by 4 bases, the J end by 8 bases, with 27 bases between. Per germline, CDR1 KGHSH and CDR2 LQKENI. The CDR3 is CASSLNSASRGLEKQYF. The CDR3, as DNA: TGTGCCAGCTCACTAAACAGCGCCAGCCGGGGACTGGAGAAGCAGTACTTC.

J is TRBJ2-1 and V is TRBV18; D perhaps matches TRBD2 (5 bases). The CDR3 spans 15 residues. V lost 3 bases to trimming and J lost 6 bases, with 15 bases between them. Germline CDR1 KGHSH, CDR2 LQKENI. CDR3 loop: CASSPLGLAGNEQFF. CDR3 nucleotide sequence: TGTGCCAGCTCACCCCTTGGTCTAGCCGGCAATGAGCAGTTCTTC.

The chain employs TRBV15 and TRBJ2-1, with 10 bases fitting TRBD1. V lost 2 bases and J lost 6; bases outside the gene matches: 7. Germline CDR1 and CDR2: LNHNV and YYDKDF (reference sequence). The CDR3 contains 16 residues. The CDR3 nucleotides read TGTGCCACCAGCAGAAACCGACAGGGGGCTGGCAATGAGCAGTTCTTC. Amino acid sequence: CATSRNRQGAGNEQFF.

A single count supports this clone. The chain uses TRBV12-1 and TRBJ2-7; the D call in the table, TRBD1, was not verified against the DNA. TRBV12-1 is flagged as a pseudogene. This CDR3 is 16 amino acids long. Here the CDR3 DNA reads TGTGCCAGCAGCTTCAGCGACAGGGTGACGCACTACGAGCAGTACTTC. Residues: CASSFSDRVTHYEQYF.

The rearrangement joins TRBV23-1 to TRBJ2-3, with D unresolved. TRBV23-1 qualifies as an ORF whose function is uncertain. The germline V and J ends were trimmed by 2 bases and 5 bases, with 20 bases remaining between them. This CDR3 contains 17 residues. CDR3 coding DNA: TGCGCCAGCAGTCAACCAAGACTTCCCCAGCCCCGAGATACGCAGTATTTT. Encoded protein: CASSQPRLPQPRDTQYF.

J is TRBJ2-3 and V is TRBV29-1; D remains ambiguous. Deletions cut 3 bases from V and 4 bases from J, with 8 bases between. The CDR3 length is 12 residues. CDR1 SQVTM and CDR2 ANQGSEA come from the germline V gene. The CDR3 coding sequence is TGCAGCGTTGATCTCAGCGCAGATACGCAGTATTTT. Its translation: CSVDLSADTQYF.

This clone was seen a handful of times. The chain combines TRBV18 with TRBJ2-1; perhaps TRBD1 as D (5 bases). Germline lookup yields CDR1 KGHSH and CDR2 LQKENI. This CDR3 is built from 13 residues. Trimming pared 3 bases from V and 4 bases from J, leaving 7 bases between. CDR3 loop: CASSPQGYNEQFF. CDR3 sequence (DNA): TGTGCCAGCTCACCCCAGGGTTACAATGAGCAGTTCTTC.

Worth noting for this clone: Other DNA sequences in the sample encode the same CDR3. The V gene is TRBV29-1, the J gene TRBJ2-7; 11 positions agree with TRBD2. J lost 7 bases, V lost 6 bases, and 8 bases had no gene match. This CDR3 comprises 13 residues. Per germline, CDR1 SQVTM and CDR2 ANQGSEA. The chain's CDR3 is CSVLAGGGYEQYF. The CDR3 DNA sequence: TGCAGCGTCCTAGCGGGAGGTGGCTATGAGCAGTACTTC.

The rearrangement joins TRBV11-3 to TRBJ2-4, with 12 bases matching TRBD1. The CDR3 runs 16 residues. In germline, CDR1 is SGHNT, CDR2 YENEEA. V lost 0 bases and J lost 5; bases outside the gene matches: 2. The CDR3 nucleotides read TGTGCCAGCAGCTTAGAGGGACAGGGGGCCCAAAACATTCAGTACTTC. Translating gives CASSLEGQGAQNIQYF.

This clone appeared a single time. Germline is not matched at one junction end, which may reflect a read error. The chain joins TRBV28 to TRBJ2-2; 11 bases are a match to TRBD2. The CDR3 sequence is 17 residues long. Looked up from germline, CDR1 is MDHEN and CDR2 is SYDVKM. For the CDR3, the DNA is TGTGCCAGCAGTTCCCTAGCGGGAGGTTTAAACACCGGAGAGCTGTTTTTT. Translating it yields CASSSLAGGLNTGELFF.